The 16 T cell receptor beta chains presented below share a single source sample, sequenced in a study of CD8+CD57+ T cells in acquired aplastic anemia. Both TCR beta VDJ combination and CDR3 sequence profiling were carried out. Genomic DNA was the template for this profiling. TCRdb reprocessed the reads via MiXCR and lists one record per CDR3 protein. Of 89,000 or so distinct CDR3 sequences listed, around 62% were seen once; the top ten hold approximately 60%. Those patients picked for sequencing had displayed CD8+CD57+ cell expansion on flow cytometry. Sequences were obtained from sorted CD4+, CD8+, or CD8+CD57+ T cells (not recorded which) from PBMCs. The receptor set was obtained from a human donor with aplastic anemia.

CDR3 sequence (DNA): TGTGCCAGCAGCTTGTTCGGGGCGCAGGGTGAAAAACTGTTTTTT. This gives the protein CASSLFGAQGEKLFF. The chain employs TRBV7-8 and TRBJ1-4; D perhaps matches TRBD1 (5 bases). The length of the CDR3 is 15 residues. Trimming removed 3 bases from V and 7 bases from J, with 15 bases in between. The V gene's germline CDR1 is SGHVS and CDR2 FQNEAQ. The full variable domain, completed using reference TRBV7-8 and TRBJ1-4, is GAGVSQSPRYKVAKRGQDVALRCDPISGHVSLFWYQQALGQGPEFLTYFQNEAQLDKSGLPSDRFFAERPEGSVSTLKIQRTQQEDSAVYLCASSLFGAQGEKLFFGSGTQLSVL.

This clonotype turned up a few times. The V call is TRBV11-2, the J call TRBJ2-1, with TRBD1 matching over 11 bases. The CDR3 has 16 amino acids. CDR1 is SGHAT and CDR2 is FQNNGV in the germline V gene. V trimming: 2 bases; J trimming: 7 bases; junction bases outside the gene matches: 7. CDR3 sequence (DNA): TGTGCCAGCAGCTTAACCGGACAGGGGGCGGTAAATGAGCAGTTCTTC. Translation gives CASSLTGQGAVNEQFF.

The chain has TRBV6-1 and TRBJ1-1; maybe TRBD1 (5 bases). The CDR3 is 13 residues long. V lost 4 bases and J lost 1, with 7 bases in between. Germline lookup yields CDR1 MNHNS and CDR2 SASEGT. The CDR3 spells CASSVTGNTEAFF. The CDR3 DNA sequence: TGTGCCAGCAGTGTAACAGGGAACACTGAAGCTTTCTTT.

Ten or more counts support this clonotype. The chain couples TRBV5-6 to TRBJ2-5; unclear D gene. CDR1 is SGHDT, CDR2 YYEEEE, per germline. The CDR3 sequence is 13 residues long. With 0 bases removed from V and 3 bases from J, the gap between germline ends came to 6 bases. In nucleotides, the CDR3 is TGTGCCAGCAGCTTGGTTTCGGAAGAGACCCAGTACTTC. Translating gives CASSLVSEETQYF.

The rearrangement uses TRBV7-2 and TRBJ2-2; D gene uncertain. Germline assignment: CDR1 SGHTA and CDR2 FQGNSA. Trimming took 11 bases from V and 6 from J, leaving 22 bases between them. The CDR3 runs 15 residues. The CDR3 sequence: CAPNERNSSAGELFF. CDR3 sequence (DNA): TGTGCCCCAAATGAGAGGAATTCTTCGGCCGGGGAGCTGTTTTTT.

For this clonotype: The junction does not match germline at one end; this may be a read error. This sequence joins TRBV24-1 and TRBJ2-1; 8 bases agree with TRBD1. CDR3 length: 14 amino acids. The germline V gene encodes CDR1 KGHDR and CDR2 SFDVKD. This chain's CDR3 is CATGDNRGSYEQFF. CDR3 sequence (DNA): TGTGCCACCGGTGACAACAGGGGGTCCTATGAGCAGTTCTTC.

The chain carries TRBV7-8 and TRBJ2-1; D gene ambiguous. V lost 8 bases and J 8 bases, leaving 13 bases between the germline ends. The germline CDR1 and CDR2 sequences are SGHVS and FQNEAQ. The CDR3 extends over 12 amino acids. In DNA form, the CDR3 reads TGTGCCAGCTTCGAATCTGCACATGAGCAGTTCTTC. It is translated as CASFESAHEQFF.

The CDR3 reads CASSRRQDEQYF. CDR3 DNA sequence: TGTGCCAGCAGTCGAAGACAGGACGAGCAGTACTTC. The genes are TRBV7-9 and TRBJ2-7; D might be TRBD1 (6 bases). The CDR3 is 12 amino acids. Trimming pared 6 bases from V and 5 bases from J, leaving 11 bases between. Germline lookup yields CDR1 SEHNR and CDR2 FQNEAQ (reference sequence).

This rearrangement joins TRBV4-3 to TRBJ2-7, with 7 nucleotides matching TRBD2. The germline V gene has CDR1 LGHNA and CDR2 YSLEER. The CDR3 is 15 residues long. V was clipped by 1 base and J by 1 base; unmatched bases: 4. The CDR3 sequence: CASSQGEGGSYEQYF. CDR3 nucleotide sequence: TGCGCCAGCAGCCAAGGGGAGGGAGGGTCCTACGAGCAGTACTTC.

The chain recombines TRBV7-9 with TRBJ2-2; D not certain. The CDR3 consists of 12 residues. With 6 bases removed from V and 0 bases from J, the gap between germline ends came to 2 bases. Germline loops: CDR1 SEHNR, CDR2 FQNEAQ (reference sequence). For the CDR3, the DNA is TGTGCCAGCAGAACGAACACCGGGGAGCTGTTTTTT. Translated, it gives CASRTNTGELFF. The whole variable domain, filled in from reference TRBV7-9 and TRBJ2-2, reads DTGVSQNPRHKITKRGQNVTFRCDPISEHNRLYWYRQTLGQGPEFLTYFQNEAQLEKSRLLSDRFSAERPKGSFSTLEIQRTEQGDSAMYLCASRTNTGELFFGEGSRLTVL.

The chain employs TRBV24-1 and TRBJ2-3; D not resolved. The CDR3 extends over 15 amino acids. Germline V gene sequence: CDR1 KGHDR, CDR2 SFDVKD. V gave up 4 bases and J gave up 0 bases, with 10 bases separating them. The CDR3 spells CATSEGRASTDTQYF. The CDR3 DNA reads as TGTGCCACCAGTGAAGGACGGGCAAGCACAGATACGCAGTATTTT.

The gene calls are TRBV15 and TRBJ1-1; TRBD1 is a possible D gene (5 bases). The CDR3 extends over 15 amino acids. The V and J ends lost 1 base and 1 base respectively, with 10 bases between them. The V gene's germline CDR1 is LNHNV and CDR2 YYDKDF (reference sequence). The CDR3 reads CATSRGLGGNTEAFF. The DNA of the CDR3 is TGTGCCACCAGCAGAGGCCTTGGGGGGAACACTGAAGCTTTCTTT.

This CDR3 is CATGTVRKETQYF. Here the CDR3 DNA reads TGCGCCACGGGGACAGTGCGAAAAGAGACCCAGTACTTC. The chain uses TRBV10-2 and TRBJ2-5, with TRBD1 identical over 7 bases. CDR1 WSHSY and CDR2 SAAADI come from the germline V gene. The V gene end was trimmed by 10 bases and the J gene end by 3 bases; junction bases not matched to a gene: 8. The CDR3 contains 13 residues.

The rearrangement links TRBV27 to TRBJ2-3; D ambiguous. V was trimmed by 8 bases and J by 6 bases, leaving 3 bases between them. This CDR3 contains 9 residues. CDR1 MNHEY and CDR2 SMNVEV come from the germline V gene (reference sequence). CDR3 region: CASGDTQYF. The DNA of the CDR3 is TGTGCCAGCGGGGATACGCAGTATTTT.

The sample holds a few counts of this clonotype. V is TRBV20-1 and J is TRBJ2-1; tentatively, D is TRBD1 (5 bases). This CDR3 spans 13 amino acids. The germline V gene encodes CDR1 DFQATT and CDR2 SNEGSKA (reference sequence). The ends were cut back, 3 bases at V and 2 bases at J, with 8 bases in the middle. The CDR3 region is CSARKDTYNEQFF. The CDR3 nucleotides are TGCAGTGCTAGGAAGGACACCTACAATGAGCAGTTCTTC.

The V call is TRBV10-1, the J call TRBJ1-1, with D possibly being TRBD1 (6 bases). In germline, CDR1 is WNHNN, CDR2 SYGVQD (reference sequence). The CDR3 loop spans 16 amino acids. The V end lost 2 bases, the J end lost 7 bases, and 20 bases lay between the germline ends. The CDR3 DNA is TGCGCCAGCAGTGAGGGGTGGGACATCAAAGGAGGTGAAGCTTTCTTT. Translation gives CASSEGWDIKGGEAFF.